This T cell receptor (beta chain) derives from a study of early T cells in non-severe SARS-CoV-2 infection. Study in general: Sequencing of bulk RNA from unsorted whole blood was done, without chain pairing.

Germline loops: CDR1 MNHNY, CDR2 SVGAGI (reference sequence). This CDR3 is 13 amino acids long. Trimming took 5 bases from V and 0 from J, leaving 8 bases between them. The library protocol tagged individual cDNA molecules with unique molecular identifiers. TCRdb fed the 5' RACE reads into MiXCR, producing one record per CDR3 protein. The sample records approximately 97,000 distinct CDR3 sequences, approximately 11% being singletons. This clonotype appeared many times. The material sequenced was whole blood, taken at baseline. The TCR sequence derives from an adult who was a healthcare worker with PCR-confirmed SARS-CoV-2 infection or an uninfected control (not recorded which). This sequence joins TRBV6-6 and TRBJ2-7, with D possibly matching TRBD1 (5 bases). Here the CDR3 reads CASSHRNSYEQYF. The DNA of the CDR3 is TGTGCCAGCAGTCACAGGAACTCCTACGAGCAGTACTTC.